Sequencing of this TCR beta chain was carried out in a study of shared clonotypes between healthy human individuals (dated by TCRdb to the early 2020s). For context, the study as a whole: Three men and a couple of women, aged 18 to 49 years, made up the cohort. For each donor, three plates each were used for CD4 naive and CD4 memory, two plates were used for CD8 naive, and one plate was used for CD8 memory. The study deeply sequenced blood TCR repertoires of about 5 healthy adults to estimate repertoire size and the extent of clonotype sharing between individuals. Libraries were prepared and TCR repertoires were sequenced by different laboratories using diverse techniques, in order to increase sequencing depth and limit assay-specific biases. Leukapheresis yielded between about 0.9 and 10 billion PBMCs per donor.

On this clone itself: Its specific antigen is unknown. The input lacks base qualities; no much larger clone sits a single base away.

The CDR3 runs 14 amino acids, cysteine and phenylalanine included. This entry keeps only the CDR3 DNA: 42 bases, framed from base 1. Healthy HIV-negative adults with no recently reported acute infections or vaccinations were included as donors. Every donor was a Caucasian adult living in Nashville, Tennessee, USA. CD4+ T cells were enriched by magnetic negative selection, after which naive cells were positively selected on CD45RA and the negative fraction was taken as the memory subset. Blood was obtained by leukapheresis, after which PBMCs were separated by Ficoll-Histopaque density gradient centrifugation and cryopreserved in liquid nitrogen vapor phase. Purity and quantity of every magnetically sorted T cell population were checked by analytical flow cytometry. From each sorted fraction, genomic DNA was isolated and quantified by UV absorbance on a Nanodrop 2000c. Study-level results and caveats: Because the study included only a small number of donors, the genetic and exposure-history diversity represented was limited. Sharing across several donors was observed for roughly 5% of naive CD4, less than 4% of naive CD8, 2% to 2.5% of memory CD4, and roughly 0.4% of memory CD8 clonotypes. Higher generation probabilities were observed for clonotypes shared by all four sorted-subset donors than for non-shared clonotypes. Naive subsets generally had larger estimated clonotype richness than memory subsets did. Rarefaction of sorted-subset datasets indicated incomplete sequencing despite the large sequencing depth. Sampling was restricted to blood, and TCR repertoires in tissues likely differ from the TCR repertoires found in blood. Pairwise subsampling indicated that sequencing depth was expected to affect the degree of clonotype sharing among donors.

Using the deep immunoSEQ assay, multiplex PCR amplified TCR CDR3 regions from genomic DNA. Extracted genomic DNA from each cell subset was spread evenly across all wells of several immunoSEQ 96-well plates, with each plate serving as a replicate. For sorted subsets, approximately 0.2 ug of genomic DNA, equivalent to roughly 33,000 T cell genomes, went into each replicate PCR. Purified libraries were quantified with a Qubit 3.0 fluorometer, sized on a Bioanalyzer 2100, and re-quantified with the KAPA Library Quantification kit. A separate single-read 150-cycle Illumina NextSeq 550 flow cell was used to sequence each immunoSEQ 96-well plate. The published analysis was carried out like this. Because only junctional sequences without quality scores were contained in the immunoSEQ output, filtering matching that applied to full-length reads could not be performed. To assign V/J genes and CDR3, sequences were annotated against IMGT germline references using PyIR, a Python wrapper for IgBLAST v1.9. Reads were removed for weak V/J assignments (E-value above 1e-6), missing CDR3, stop codons, out-of-frame junctions, or ambiguous translated residues. V3J clonotypes were defined by identical inferred V gene, J gene, and CDR3 amino acid sequence. To compute the percentage overlap between repertoires, the number of shared unique clonotypes was divided by the size of the smaller repertoire. Repertoire richness was assessed with RTK rarefaction, the Chao1 estimator, and Recon v2.1 estimates of unobserved clonotypes. Generation probabilities were computed with OLGA for all TCRbeta clonotypes obtained by the gDNA method from several donors. Imported from immuneACCESS, the table was reduced by TCRdb to in-frame sequences with V and J called. These copies leave out some clones; in studies compared against another copy, an unresolved V gene accounts for under half, and the cause of the remainder is not known. That table gives V, J and clone size, and the DNA gave D and trimming. The sample table shows roughly 640,000 clones, and under 80% are seen once. About 1.7% of the sample lies in the top ten.

Recombination linked TRBV21-1 to TRBJ2-1; the table gives TRBD2 as D, unverified against the DNA. TRBV21-1 is a listed pseudogene. The sequencing sample was made of memory CD4+ T cells sorted from blood. The cell subset or site label on this specimen signifies: CD45RA-negative fraction. The clonotype originates from a woman aged 25 to 45 in good health. The sequenced DNA is TGTGCCAGCAGCAAAGGGCGCGGCCGCAATGAGCAGTTCTTC. It translates to CASSKGRGRNEQFF.